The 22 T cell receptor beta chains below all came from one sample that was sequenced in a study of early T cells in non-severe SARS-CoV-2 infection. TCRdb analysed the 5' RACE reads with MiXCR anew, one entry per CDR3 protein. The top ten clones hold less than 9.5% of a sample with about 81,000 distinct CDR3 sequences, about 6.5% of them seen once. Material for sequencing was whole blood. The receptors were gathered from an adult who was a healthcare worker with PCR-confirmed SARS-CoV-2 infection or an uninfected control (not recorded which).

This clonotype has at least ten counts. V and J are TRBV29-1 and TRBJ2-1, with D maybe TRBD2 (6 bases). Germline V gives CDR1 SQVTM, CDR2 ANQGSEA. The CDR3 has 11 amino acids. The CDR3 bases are TGCTCATGGGGGGAAATCAATGAGCAGTTCTTC. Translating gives CSWGEINEQFF.

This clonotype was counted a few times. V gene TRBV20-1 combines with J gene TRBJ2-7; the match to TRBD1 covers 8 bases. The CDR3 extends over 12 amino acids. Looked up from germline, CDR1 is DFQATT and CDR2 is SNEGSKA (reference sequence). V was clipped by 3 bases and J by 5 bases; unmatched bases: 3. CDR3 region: CSASDRGHEQYF. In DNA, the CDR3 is TGCAGTGCTAGTGACAGGGGCCACGAGCAGTACTTC.

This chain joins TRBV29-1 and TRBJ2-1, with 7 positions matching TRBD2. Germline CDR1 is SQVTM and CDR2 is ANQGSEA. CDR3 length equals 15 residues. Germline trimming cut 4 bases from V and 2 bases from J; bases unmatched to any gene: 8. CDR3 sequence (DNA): TGCAGCGTTGGCGACGGGGCGGGGGCCTACAATGAGCAGTTCTTC. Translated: CSVGDGAGAYNEQFF.

The CDR3 DNA reads TGTGCCAGCTCAGAGGAATCACAGGGAATGCCCGGGGAGCTGTTTTTT. Encoded protein: CASSEESQGMPGELFF. This chain uses TRBV18 with TRBJ2-2, with a weak D call TRBD1 (6 bases). The CDR3 runs to 16 residues. CDR1 and CDR2 from the germline V gene are KGHSH and LQKENI. V was pared by 5 bases and J by 6 bases, with 19 bases between. The full variable domain, completed using reference TRBV18 and TRBJ2-2, is NAGVMQNPRHLVRRRGQEARLRCSPMKGHSHVYWYRQLPEEGLKFMVYLQKENIIDESGMPKERFSAEFPKEGPSILRIQQVVRGDSAAYFCASSEESQGMPGELFFGEGSRLTVL.

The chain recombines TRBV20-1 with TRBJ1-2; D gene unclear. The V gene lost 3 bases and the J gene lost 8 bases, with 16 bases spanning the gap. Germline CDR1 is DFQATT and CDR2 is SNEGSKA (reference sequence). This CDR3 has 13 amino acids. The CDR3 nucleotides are TGCAGTGCTAGTAGCTCCCGCCAAAGGGGCTACACCTTC. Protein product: CSASSSRQRGYTF.

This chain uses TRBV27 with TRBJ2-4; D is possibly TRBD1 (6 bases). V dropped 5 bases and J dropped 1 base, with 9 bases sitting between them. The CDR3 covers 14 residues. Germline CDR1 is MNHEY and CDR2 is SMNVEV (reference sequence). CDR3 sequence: CASSQGGAKNIQYF. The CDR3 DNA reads TGTGCCAGCAGTCAAGGGGGTGCCAAAAACATTCAGTACTTC.

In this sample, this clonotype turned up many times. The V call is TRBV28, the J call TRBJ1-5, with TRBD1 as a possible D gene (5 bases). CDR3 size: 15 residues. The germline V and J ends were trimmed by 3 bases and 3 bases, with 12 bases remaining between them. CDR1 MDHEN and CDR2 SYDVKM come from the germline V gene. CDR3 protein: CASSFQGPLNQPQHF. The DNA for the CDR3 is TGTGCCAGCAGTTTCCAGGGACCTCTCAATCAGCCCCAGCATTTT.

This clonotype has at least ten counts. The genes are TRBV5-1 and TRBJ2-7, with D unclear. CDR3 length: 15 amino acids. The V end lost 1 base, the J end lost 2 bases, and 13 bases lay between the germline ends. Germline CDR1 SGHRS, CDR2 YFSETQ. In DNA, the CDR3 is TGCGCCAGCAGCTTGCTGGCAGATAAAACCTACGAGCAGTACTTC. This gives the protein CASSLLADKTYEQYF. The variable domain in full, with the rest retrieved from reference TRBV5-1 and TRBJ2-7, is KAGVTQTPRYLIKTRGQQVTLSCSPISGHRSVSWYQQTPGQGLQFLFEYFSETQRNKGNFPGRFSGRQFSNSRSEMNVSTLELGDSALYLCASSLLADKTYEQYFGPGTRLTVT.

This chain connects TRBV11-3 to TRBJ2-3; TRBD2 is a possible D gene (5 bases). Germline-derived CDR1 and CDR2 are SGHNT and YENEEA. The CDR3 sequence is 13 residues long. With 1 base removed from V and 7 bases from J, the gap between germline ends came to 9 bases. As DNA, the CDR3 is TGTGCCAGCAGCTTAGGTCGGGGAAATACGCAGTATTTT. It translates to CASSLGRGNTQYF.

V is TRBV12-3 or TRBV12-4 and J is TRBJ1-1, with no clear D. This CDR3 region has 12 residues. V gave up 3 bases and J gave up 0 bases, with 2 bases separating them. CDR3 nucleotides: TGTGCCAGCAGTTTGGTGAACACTGAAGCTTTCTTT. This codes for CASSLVNTEAFF.

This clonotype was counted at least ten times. CDR3 in DNA: TGTGCCAGCAGCTCGGATCACGCGATGAACACTGAAGCTTTCTTT. This sequence encodes CASSSDHAMNTEAFF. V usage is TRBV5-8 and J usage is TRBJ1-1; D is unclear. Germline CDR1 reads SGHTS; CDR2 reads YDEGEE. This CDR3 is 15 amino acids long. V was cut by 3 bases and J by 0 bases, with 12 bases left in between.

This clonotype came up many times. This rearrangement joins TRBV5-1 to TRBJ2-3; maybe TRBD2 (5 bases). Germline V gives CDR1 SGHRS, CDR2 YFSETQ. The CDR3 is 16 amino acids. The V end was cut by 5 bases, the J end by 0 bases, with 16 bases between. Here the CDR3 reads CASRNGYRGSTDTQYF. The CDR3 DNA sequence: TGCGCCAGCAGGAACGGGTATCGGGGTAGCACAGATACGCAGTATTTT.

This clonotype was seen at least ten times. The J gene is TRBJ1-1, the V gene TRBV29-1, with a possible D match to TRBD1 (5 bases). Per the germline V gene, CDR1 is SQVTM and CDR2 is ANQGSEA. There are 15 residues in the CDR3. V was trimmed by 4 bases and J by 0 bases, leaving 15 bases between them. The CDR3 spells CSVVLQGTMNTEAFF. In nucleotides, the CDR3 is TGCAGCGTTGTATTGCAGGGAACGATGAACACTGAAGCTTTCTTT.

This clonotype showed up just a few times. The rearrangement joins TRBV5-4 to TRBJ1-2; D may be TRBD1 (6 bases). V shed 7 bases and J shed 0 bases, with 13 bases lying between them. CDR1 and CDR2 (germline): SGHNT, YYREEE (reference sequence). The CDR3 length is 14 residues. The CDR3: CASENRASNYGYTF. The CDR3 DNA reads TGTGCCAGCGAAAACAGGGCTTCTAACTATGGCTACACCTTC.

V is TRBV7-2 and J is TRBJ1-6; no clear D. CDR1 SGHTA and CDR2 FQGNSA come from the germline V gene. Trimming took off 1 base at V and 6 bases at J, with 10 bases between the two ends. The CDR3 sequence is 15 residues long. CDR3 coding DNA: TGTGCCAGCAGCTTAGTGAGTCGGGGTAATTCACCCCTCCACTTT. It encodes CASSLVSRGNSPLHF.

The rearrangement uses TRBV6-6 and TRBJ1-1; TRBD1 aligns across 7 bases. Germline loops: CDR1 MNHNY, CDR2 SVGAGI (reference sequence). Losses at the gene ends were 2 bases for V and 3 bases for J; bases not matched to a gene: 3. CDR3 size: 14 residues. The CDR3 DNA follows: TGTGCCAGCAGTTACGCAGGGGGAGACACTGAAGCTTTCTTT. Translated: CASSYAGGDTEAFF.

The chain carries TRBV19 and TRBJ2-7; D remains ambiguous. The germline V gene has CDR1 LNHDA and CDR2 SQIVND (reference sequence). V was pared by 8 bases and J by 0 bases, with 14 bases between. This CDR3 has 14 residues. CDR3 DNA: TGTGCCAGTGCCTTGGCTGTTAGCTCCTACGAGCAGTACTTC. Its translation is CASALAVSSYEQYF.

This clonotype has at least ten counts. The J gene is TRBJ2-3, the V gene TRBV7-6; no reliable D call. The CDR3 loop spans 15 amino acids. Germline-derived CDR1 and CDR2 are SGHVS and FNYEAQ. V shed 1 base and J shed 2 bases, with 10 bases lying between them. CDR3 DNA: TGTGCCAGCAGCTTAGGCGCAGGCCCCACAGATACGCAGTATTTT. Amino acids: CASSLGAGPTDTQYF.

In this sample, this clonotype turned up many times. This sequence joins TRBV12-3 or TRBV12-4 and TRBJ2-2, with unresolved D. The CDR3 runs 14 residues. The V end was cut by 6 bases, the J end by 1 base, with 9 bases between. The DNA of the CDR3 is TGTGCCAGCAGCTGGAGAGGGAACACCGGGGAGCTGTTTTTT. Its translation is CASSWRGNTGELFF.

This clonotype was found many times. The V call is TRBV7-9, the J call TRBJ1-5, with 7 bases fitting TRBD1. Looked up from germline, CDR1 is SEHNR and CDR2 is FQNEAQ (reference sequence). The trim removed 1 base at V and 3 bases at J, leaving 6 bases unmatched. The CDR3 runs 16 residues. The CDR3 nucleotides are TGTGCCAGCAGCTTAGGGTCTGGGACAGACAATCAGCCCCAGCATTTT. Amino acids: CASSLGSGTDNQPQHF.

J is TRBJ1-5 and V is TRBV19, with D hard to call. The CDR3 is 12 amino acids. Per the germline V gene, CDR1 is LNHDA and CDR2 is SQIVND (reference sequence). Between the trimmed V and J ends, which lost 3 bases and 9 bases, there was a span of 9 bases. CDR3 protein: CASSIGVAPQHF. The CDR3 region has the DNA TGTGCCAGTAGTATCGGGGTCGCGCCCCAGCATTTT. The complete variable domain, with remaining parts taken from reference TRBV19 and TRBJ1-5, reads DGGITQSPKYLFRKEGQNVTLSCEQNLNHDAMYWYRQDPGQGLRLIYYSQIVNDFQKGDIAEGYSVSREKKESFPLTVTSAQKNPTAFYLCASSIGVAPQHFGDGTRLSIL.

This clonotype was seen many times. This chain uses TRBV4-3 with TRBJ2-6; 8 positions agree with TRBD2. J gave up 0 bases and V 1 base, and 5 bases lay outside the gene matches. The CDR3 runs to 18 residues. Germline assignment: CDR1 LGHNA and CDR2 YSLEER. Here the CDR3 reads CASSQVIAGFSGANVLTF. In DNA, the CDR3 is TGCGCCAGCAGCCAAGTAATAGCGGGGTTCTCTGGGGCCAACGTCCTGACTTTC.